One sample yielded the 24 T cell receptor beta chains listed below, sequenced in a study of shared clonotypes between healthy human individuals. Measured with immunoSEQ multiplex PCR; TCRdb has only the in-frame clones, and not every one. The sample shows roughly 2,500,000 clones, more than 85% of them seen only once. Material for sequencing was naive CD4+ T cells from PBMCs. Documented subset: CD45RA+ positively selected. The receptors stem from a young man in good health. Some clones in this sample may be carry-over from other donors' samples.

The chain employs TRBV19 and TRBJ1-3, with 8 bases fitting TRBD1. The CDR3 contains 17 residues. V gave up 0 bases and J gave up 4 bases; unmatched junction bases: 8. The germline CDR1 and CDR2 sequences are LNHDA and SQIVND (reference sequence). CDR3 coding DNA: TGTGCCAGTAGTATAGACGGCCAGGGGGCGTCCGGAAACACCATATATTTT. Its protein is CASSIDGQGASGNTIYF. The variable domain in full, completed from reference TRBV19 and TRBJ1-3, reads DGGITQSPKYLFRKEGQNVTLSCEQNLNHDAMYWYRQDPGQGLRLIYYSQIVNDFQKGDIAEGYSVSREKKESFPLTVTSAQKNPTAFYLCASSIDGQGASGNTIYFGEGSWLTVV.

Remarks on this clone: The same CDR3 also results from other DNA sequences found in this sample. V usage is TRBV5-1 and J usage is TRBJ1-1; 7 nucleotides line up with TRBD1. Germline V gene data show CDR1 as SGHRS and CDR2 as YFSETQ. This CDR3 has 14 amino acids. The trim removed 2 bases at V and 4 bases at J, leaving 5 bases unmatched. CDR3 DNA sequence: TGCGCCAGCAGCTTCTCAGGGGGAGGCACTGAAGCTTTCTTT. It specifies CASSFSGGGTEAFF.

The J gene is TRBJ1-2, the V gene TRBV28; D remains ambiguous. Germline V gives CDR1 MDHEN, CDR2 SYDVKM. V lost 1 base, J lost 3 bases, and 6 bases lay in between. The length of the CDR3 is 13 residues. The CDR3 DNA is TGTGCCAGCAGTTTATTCGCAGACTATGGCTACACCTTC. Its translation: CASSLFADYGYTF.

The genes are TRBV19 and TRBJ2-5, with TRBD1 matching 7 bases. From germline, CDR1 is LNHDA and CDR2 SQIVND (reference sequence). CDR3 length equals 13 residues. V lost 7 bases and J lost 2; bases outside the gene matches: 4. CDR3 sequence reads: CASTLTGQETQYF. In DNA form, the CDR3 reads TGTGCCAGTACCCTGACAGGGCAAGAGACCCAGTACTTC. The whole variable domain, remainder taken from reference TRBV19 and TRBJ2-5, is DGGITQSPKYLFRKEGQNVTLSCEQNLNHDAMYWYRQDPGQGLRLIYYSQIVNDFQKGDIAEGYSVSREKKESFPLTVTSAQKNPTAFYLCASTLTGQETQYFGPGTRLLVL.

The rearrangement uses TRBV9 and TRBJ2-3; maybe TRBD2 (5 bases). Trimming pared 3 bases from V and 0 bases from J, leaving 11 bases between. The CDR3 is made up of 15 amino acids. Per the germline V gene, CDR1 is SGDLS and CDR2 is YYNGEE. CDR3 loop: CASSALAPSTDTQYF. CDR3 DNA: TGTGCCAGCAGCGCCCTAGCACCTAGCACAGATACGCAGTATTTT.

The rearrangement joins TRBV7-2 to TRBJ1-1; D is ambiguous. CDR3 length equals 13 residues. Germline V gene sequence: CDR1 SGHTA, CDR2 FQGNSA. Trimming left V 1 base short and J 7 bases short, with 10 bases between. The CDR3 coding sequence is TGTGCCAGCAGCTTAGGGGTACCGGATGAAGCTTTCTTT. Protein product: CASSLGVPDEAFF.

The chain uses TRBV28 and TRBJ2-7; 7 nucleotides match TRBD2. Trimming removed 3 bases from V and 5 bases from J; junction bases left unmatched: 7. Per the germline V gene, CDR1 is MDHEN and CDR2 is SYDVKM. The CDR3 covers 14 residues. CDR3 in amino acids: CASSLRLASDEQYF. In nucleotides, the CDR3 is TGTGCCAGCAGTTTGAGACTAGCTTCCGACGAGCAGTACTTC. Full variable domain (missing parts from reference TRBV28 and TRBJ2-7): DVKVTQSSRYLVKRTGEKVFLECVQDMDHENMFWYRQDPGLGLRLIYFSYDVKMKEKGDIPEGYSVSREKKERFSLILESASTNQTSMYLCASSLRLASDEQYFGPGTRLTVT.

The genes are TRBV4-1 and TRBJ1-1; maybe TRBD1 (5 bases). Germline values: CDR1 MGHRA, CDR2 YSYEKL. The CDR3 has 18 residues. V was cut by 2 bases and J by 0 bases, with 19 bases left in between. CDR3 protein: CASSQQERGGGVNTEAFF. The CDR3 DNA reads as TGCGCCAGCAGCCAACAAGAGAGAGGCGGGGGAGTGAACACTGAAGCTTTCTTT.

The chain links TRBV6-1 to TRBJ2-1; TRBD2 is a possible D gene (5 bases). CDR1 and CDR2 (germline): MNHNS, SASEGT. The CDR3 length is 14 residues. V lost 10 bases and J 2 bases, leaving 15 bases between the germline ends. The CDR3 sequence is CATRFAGPYNEQFF. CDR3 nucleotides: TGTGCCACCAGGTTCGCGGGCCCCTACAATGAGCAGTTCTTC.

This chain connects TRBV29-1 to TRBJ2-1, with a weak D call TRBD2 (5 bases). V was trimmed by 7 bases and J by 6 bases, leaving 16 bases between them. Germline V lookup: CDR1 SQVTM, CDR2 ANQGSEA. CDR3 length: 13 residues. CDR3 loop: CSANPGWGNEQFF. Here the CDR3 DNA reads TGCAGCGCCAACCCGGGGTGGGGCAATGAGCAGTTCTTC.

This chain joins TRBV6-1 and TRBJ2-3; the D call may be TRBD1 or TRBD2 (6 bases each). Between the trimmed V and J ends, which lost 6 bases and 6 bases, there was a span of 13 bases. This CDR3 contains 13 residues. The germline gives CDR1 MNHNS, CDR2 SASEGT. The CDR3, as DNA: TGTGCCAGCAGGGCGCCGGGGGCCGATACGCAGTATTTT. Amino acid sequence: CASRAPGADTQYF.

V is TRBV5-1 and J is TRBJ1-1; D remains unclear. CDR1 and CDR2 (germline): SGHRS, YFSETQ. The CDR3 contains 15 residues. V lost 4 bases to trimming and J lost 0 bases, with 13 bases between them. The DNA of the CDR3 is TGCGCCAGCAGCATAGGAAACGCGGTGAACACTGAAGCTTTCTTT. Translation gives CASSIGNAVNTEAFF. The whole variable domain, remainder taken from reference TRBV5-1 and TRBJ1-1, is KAGVTQTPRYLIKTRGQQVTLSCSPISGHRSVSWYQQTPGQGLQFLFEYFSETQRNKGNFPGRFSGRQFSNSRSEMNVSTLELGDSALYLCASSIGNAVNTEAFFGQGTRLTVV.

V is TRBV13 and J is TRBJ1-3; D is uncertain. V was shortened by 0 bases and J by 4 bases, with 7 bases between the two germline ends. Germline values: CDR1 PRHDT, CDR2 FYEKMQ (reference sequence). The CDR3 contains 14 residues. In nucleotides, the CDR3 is TGTGCCAGCAGCTTAGGTCCCCGGGGAAACACCATATATTTT. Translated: CASSLGPRGNTIYF.

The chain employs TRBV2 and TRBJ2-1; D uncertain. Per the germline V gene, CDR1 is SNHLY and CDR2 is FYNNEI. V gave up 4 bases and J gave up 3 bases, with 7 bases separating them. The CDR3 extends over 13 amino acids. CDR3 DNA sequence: TGTGCCAGCAGTGGCGCCGGCTACAATGAGCAGTTCTTC. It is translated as CASSGAGYNEQFF.

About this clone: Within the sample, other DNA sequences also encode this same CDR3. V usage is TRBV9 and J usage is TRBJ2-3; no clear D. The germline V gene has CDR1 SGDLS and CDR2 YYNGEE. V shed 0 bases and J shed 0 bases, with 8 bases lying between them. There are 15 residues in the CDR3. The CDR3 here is CASSVGGPSTDTQYF. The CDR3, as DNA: TGTGCCAGCAGCGTAGGTGGTCCGAGCACAGATACGCAGTATTTT.

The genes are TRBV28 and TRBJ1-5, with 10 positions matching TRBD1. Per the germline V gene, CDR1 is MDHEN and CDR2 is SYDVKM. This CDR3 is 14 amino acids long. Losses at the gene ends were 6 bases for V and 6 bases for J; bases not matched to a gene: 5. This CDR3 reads CASRQTGGSQPQHF. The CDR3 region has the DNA TGTGCCAGCAGACAGACAGGGGGCAGTCAGCCCCAGCATTTT.

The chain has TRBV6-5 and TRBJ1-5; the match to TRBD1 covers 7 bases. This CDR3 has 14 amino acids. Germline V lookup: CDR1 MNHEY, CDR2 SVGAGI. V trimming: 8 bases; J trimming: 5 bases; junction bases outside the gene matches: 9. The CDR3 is CASASGTEYQPQHF. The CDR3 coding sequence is TGTGCCAGCGCTTCCGGGACAGAATATCAGCCCCAGCATTTT.

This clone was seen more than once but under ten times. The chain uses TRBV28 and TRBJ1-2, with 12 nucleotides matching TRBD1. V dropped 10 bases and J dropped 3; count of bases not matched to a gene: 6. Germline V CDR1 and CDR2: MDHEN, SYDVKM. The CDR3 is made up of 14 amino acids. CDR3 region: CATEGTGGHYGYTF. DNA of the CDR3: TGTGCCACTGAGGGGACAGGGGGCCACTATGGCTACACCTTC.

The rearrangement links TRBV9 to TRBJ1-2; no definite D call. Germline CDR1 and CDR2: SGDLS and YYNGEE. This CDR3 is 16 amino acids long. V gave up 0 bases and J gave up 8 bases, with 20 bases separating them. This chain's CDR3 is CASSVGLGAPPAGYTF. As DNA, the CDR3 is TGTGCCAGCAGCGTAGGGTTGGGAGCACCACCGGCGGGCTACACCTTC.

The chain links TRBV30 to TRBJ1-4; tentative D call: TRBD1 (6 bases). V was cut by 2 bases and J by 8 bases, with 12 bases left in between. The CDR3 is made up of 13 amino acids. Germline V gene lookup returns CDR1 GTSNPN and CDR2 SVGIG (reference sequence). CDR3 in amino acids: CAWSTGQSEKLFF. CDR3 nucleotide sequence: TGTGCCTGGAGTACAGGACAGTCCGAAAAACTGTTTTTT.

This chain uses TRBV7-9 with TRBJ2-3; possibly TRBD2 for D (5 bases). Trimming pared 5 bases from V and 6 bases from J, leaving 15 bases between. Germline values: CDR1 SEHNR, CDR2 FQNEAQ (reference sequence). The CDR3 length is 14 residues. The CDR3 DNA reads TGTGCCAGCAGCGCCGGGTCTGGCGGGGATACGCAGTATTTT. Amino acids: CASSAGSGGDTQYF.

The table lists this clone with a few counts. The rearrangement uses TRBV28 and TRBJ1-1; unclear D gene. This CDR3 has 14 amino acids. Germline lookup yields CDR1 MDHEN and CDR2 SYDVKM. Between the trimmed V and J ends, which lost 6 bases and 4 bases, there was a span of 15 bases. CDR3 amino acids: CASSLENPGTEAFF. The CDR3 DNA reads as TGTGCCAGCAGCCTCGAAAACCCCGGCACTGAAGCTTTCTTT.

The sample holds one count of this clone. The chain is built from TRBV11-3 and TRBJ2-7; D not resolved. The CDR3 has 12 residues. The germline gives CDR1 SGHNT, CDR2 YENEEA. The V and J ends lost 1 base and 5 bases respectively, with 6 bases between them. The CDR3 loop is CASSLGPNEQYF. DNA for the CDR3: TGTGCCAGCAGCTTAGGCCCTAACGAGCAGTACTTC. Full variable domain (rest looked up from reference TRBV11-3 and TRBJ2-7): EAGVVQSPRYKIIEKKQPVAFWCNPISGHNTLYWYLQNLGQGPELLIRYENEEAVDDSQLPKDRFSAERLKGVDSTLKIQPAELGDSAVYLCASSLGPNEQYFGPGTRLTVT.

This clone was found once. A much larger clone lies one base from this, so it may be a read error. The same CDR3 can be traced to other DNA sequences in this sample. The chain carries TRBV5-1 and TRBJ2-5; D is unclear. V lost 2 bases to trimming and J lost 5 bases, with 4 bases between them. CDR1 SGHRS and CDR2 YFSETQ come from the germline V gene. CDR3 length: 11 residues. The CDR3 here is CASSFQETQYF. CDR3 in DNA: TGCGCCAGCAGCTTCCAGGAGACCCAGTACTTC.